The next 7 T cell receptor beta chains were all read from a single sample in a study of beta chain features in type 1 diabetes. Their antigens are not known. Study-wide findings and caveats: In all four CD4+ subsets, TCRB CDR3 length was significantly, moderately reduced in type 1 diabetes.

The whole isolated RNA underwent reverse transcription, so sequencing captured expressed TCRB transcripts. Using immunoSEQ multiplex PCR, the repertoire was profiled, and TCRdb retains in-frame clones only, with some absent. Among more than 200,000 clones listed, around 16% were seen once. Sequenced input: naive CD4+ T cells from blood. These receptors all come from a man between 25 and 39 years old with type 1 diabetes.

The CDR3 nucleotides are TGTGCCAGCAGCGTCCGTGGGTATGAGCAGTTCTTC. Translating gives CASSVRGYEQFF. The chain uses TRBV9 and TRBJ2-1; unclear D gene. There are 12 residues in the CDR3. Germline lookup yields CDR1 SGDLS and CDR2 YYNGEE. V was clipped by 2 bases and J by 8 bases, with 8 bases between them.

The chain couples TRBV9 to TRBJ2-4; D not resolved. V was shortened by 0 bases and J by 0 bases, with 4 bases between the two germline ends. The germline CDR1 and CDR2 sequences are SGDLS and YYNGEE. The length of the CDR3 is 14 residues. CDR3 sequence: CASSVDSAKNIQYF. The DNA of the CDR3 is TGTGCCAGCAGCGTAGATTCAGCCAAAAACATTCAGTACTTC.

V and J are TRBV29-1 and TRBJ2-7, with 11 bases that match TRBD2. The CDR3 is 15 amino acids. Germline CDR1 is SQVTM and CDR2 is ANQGSEA. Unmatched junction bases numbered 7, after V lost 4 bases and J lost 2 bases. CDR3 nucleotides: TGCAGCGTTGTGAAGGGACTAGCGGAACCCTACGAGCAGTACTTC. The encoded protein is CSVVKGLAEPYEQYF.

J is TRBJ2-1 and V is TRBV7-8; possibly TRBD2 for D (5 bases). The germline CDR1 and CDR2 sequences are SGHVS and FQNEAQ. V gave up 3 bases and J gave up 3 bases, with 18 bases separating them. The CDR3 has 17 residues. CDR3 residues: CASSFQLREANYNEQFF. Written as DNA, the CDR3 is TGTGCCAGCAGCTTTCAATTGAGGGAAGCTAACTACAATGAGCAGTTCTTC.

This clone was found a few times. This chain uses TRBV9 with TRBJ2-5; 12 nucleotides align to TRBD2. The CDR3 totals 20 residues. The V and J ends lost 4 bases and 6 bases, in that order; junction bases with no gene match: 22. Germline assignment: CDR1 SGDLS and CDR2 YYNGEE. CDR3 DNA sequence: TGTGCCAGCAGCAAACACGGCGGTAGACTAGCGGGAGACCTTGGGAAGACCCAGTACTTC. This gives the protein CASSKHGGRLAGDLGKTQYF.

V gene TRBV29-1 combines with J gene TRBJ1-2; TRBD1 aligns across 12 bases. The CDR3 totals 12 residues. The germline V gene has CDR1 SQVTM and CDR2 ANQGSEA. The ends lost 7 bases at V and 6 bases at J; junction bases unmatched: 3. CDR3: CSAGTGGDGYTF. The CDR3 DNA follows: TGCAGCGCGGGGACAGGGGGCGATGGCTACACCTTC.

Of note for this clone: Other nucleotide sequences in the sample specify the same CDR3. The chain recombines TRBV9 with TRBJ2-5; 7 bases are shared with TRBD2. The CDR3 is made up of 13 amino acids. V trimming: 3 bases; J trimming: 1 base; junction bases outside the gene matches: 0. Per germline, CDR1 SGDLS and CDR2 YYNGEE. DNA for the CDR3: TGTGCCAGCAGCGCGGGGGGCCAAGAGACCCAGTACTTC. Translating it yields CASSAGGQETQYF.